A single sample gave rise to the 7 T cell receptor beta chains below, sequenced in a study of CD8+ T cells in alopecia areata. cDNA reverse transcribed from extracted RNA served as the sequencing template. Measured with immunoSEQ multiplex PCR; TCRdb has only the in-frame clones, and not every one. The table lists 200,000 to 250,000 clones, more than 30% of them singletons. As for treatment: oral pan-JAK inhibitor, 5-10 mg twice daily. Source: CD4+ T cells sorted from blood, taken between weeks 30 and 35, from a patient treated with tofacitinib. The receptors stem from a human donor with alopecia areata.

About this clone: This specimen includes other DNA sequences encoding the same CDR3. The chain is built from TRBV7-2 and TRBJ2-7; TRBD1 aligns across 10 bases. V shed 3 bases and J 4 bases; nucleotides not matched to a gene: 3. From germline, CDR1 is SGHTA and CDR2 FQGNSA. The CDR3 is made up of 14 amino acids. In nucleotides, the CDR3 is TGTGCCAGCAGCTTCGACAGGGGGCCATACGAGCAGTACTTC. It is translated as CASSFDRGPYEQYF.

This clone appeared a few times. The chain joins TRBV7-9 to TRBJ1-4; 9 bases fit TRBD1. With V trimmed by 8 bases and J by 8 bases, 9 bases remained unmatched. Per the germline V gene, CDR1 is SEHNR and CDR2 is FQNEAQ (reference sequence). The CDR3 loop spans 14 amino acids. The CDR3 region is CASAYGTGQEKLFF. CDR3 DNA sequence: TGTGCCAGCGCATATGGGACAGGGCAAGAAAAACTGTTTTTT.

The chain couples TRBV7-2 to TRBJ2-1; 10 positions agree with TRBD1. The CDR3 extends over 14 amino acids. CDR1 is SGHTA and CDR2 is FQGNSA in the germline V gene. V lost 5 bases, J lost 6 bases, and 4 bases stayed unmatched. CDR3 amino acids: CASSPRTGGNEQFF. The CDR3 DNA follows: TGTGCCAGCAGCCCGAGGACAGGGGGCAATGAGCAGTTCTTC.

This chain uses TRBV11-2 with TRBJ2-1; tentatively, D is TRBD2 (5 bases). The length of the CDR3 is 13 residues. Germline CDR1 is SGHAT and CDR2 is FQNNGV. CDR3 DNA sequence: TGTGTTGTGGAGACACCGGGGATCAATGAGCAGTTCTTC. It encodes CVVETPGINEQFF.

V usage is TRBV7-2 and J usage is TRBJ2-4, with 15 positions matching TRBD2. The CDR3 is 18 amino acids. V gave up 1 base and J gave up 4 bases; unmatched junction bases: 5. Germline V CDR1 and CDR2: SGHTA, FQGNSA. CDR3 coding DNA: TGTGCCAGCAGCTTAGTTTACGGACTAGCGGGAGGGAAAAACATTCAGTACTTC. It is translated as CASSLVYGLAGGKNIQYF.

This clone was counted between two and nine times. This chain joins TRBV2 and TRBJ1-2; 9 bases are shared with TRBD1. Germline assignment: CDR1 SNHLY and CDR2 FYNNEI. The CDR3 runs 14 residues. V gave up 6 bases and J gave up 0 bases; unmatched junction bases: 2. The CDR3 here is CASRWDRANYGYTF. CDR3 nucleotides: TGTGCCAGCAGATGGGACAGGGCTAACTATGGCTACACCTTC.

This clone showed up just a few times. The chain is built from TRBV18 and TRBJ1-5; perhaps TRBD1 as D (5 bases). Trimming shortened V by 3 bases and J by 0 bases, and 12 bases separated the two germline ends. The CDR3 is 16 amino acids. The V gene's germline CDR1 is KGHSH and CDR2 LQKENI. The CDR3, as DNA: TGTGCCAGCTCACCTCTTGGGGCGAATAGCAATCAGCCCCAGCATTTT. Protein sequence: CASSPLGANSNQPQHF.